These 12 T cell receptor beta chains came from one sample sequenced in a study of T cell changes during pregnancy in multiple sclerosis. The repertoire was sequenced with immunoSEQ multiplex PCR; TCRdb's copy has only in-frame clones and lacks some. The table shows 100,000 or so clones, with 94% occurring only once. This material consisted of peripheral blood, taken after pregnancy. Receptor source: a female donor in good health, enrolled as a control in a pregnancy study.

V usage is TRBV28 and J usage is TRBJ2-2; 8 nucleotides align to TRBD1. Germline V CDR1 and CDR2: MDHEN, SYDVKM. V gave up 8 bases and J gave up 5 bases; unmatched junction bases: 13. CDR3 length equals 16 residues. CDR3 DNA: TGTGCCAGCTCGTCCCAGGGGGCTGGGAATACCGGGGAGCTGTTTTTT. As protein: CASSSQGAGNTGELFF. The full variable domain, its missing parts supplied by reference TRBV28 and TRBJ2-2, is DVKVTQSSRYLVKRTGEKVFLECVQDMDHENMFWYRQDPGLGLRLIYFSYDVKMKEKGDIPEGYSVSREKKERFSLILESASTNQTSMYLCASSSQGAGNTGELFFGEGSRLTVL.

This chain connects TRBV27 to TRBJ2-5; 10 bases fit TRBD2. Looked up from germline, CDR1 is MNHEY and CDR2 is SMNVEV (reference sequence). The CDR3 contains 19 residues. Trimming cost V 3 bases and J 2 bases; bases outside gene matches: 15. The DNA for the CDR3 is TGTGCCAGCAGTTTGGGGGCCGGGTCTAGCGGGAGTTGGCAAGAGACCCAGTACTTC. Its translation: CASSLGAGSSGSWQETQYF.

The chain has TRBV30 and TRBJ2-7, with 8 positions matching TRBD1. Per the germline V gene, CDR1 is GTSNPN and CDR2 is SVGIG (reference sequence). Losses at the gene ends were 2 bases for V and 1 base for J; bases not matched to a gene: 4. This CDR3 spans 14 amino acids. The CDR3 sequence is CAWSPGTGSYEQYF. The CDR3 bases are TGTGCCTGGAGTCCCGGGACAGGTTCCTACGAGCAGTACTTC.

The V call is TRBV6-1, the J call TRBJ1-2; 7 positions agree with TRBD1. J lost 5 bases, V lost 3 bases, and 6 bases had no gene match. CDR1 MNHNS and CDR2 SASEGT come from the germline V gene. CDR3 length: 14 residues. The CDR3 DNA reads TGTGCCAGCAGTGAGGACAGGATGATATATGGCTACACCTTC. Translating it yields CASSEDRMIYGYTF.

This chain uses TRBV5-1 with TRBJ2-2; possible D gene TRBD2, 6 bases. With 6 bases removed from V and 6 bases from J, the gap between germline ends came to 15 bases. The CDR3 has 14 amino acids. The germline V gene has CDR1 SGHRS and CDR2 YFSETQ. The CDR3 spells CASMVTSSSGELFF. The CDR3 nucleotides are TGCGCCAGCATGGTGACTAGTAGTTCCGGGGAGCTGTTTTTT.

V usage is TRBV7-8 and J usage is TRBJ2-5; TRBD2 agrees at 7 bases. Germline V gene sequence: CDR1 SGHVS, CDR2 FQNEAQ. J lost 4 bases, V lost 5 bases, and 13 bases had no gene match. The CDR3 loop spans 16 amino acids. The DNA of the CDR3 is TGTGCCAGCAGCCCGAAAATGGGGGGGTATCGAGAGACCCAGTACTTC. Translating it yields CASSPKMGGYRETQYF.

The chain combines TRBV27 with TRBJ2-7; D is uncertain. The CDR3 runs to 11 residues. V lost 6 bases and J lost 5, with 8 bases in between. Germline V gives CDR1 MNHEY, CDR2 SMNVEV (reference sequence). Written as DNA, the CDR3 is TGTGCCAGCAGCCCCGGAGACGAGCAGTACTTC. This sequence encodes CASSPGDEQYF.

The chain joins TRBV27 to TRBJ2-1, with 10 positions matching TRBD2. In germline, CDR1 is MNHEY, CDR2 SMNVEV (reference sequence). V lost 7 bases to trimming and J lost 5 bases; unmatched junction nucleotides: 11. The CDR3 is 16 amino acids. The CDR3 DNA reads TGTGCCAGCACTACAGTGGGGACTAGCGTAGACAATGAGCAGTTCTTC. Translating it yields CASTTVGTSVDNEQFF.

The chain employs TRBV28 and TRBJ1-4; TRBD1 might be the D (5 bases). The CDR3 runs to 18 residues. Germline CDR1 reads MDHEN; CDR2 reads SYDVKM. V lost 6 bases to trimming and J lost 0 bases, with 20 bases between them. The CDR3 here is CASSPEGWGFATNEKLFF. CDR3 in DNA: TGTGCCAGCAGCCCAGAAGGGTGGGGCTTTGCAACTAATGAAAAACTGTTTTTT.

The chain uses TRBV27 and TRBJ1-5; TRBD1 matches 8 bases. The CDR3 length is 16 residues. Germline CDR1 is MNHEY and CDR2 is SMNVEV (reference sequence). The J segment lost 3 bases and the V segment lost 0 bases, leaving 4 bases of the junction unmatched. The CDR3 spells CASSLSTGQVNQPQHF. CDR3 DNA: TGTGCCAGCAGTTTATCCACGGGACAGGTCAATCAGCCCCAGCATTTT.

The CDR3 is CASSRLAGTLYNEQFF. CDR3 DNA sequence: TGTGCCAGCAGCCGACTAGCGGGAACCCTCTACAATGAGCAGTTCTTC. V gene TRBV7-2 combines with J gene TRBJ2-1, with 11 bases lining up with TRBD2. The CDR3 loop spans 16 amino acids. Per germline, CDR1 SGHTA and CDR2 FQGNSA. V dropped 5 bases and J dropped 3; count of bases not matched to a gene: 6.

The genes are TRBV27 and TRBJ2-2, with 12 positions matching TRBD2. The CDR3 runs to 17 residues. Trimming took 1 base from V and 5 from J; bases not matched to a gene: 5. Per the germline V gene, CDR1 is MNHEY and CDR2 is SMNVEV (reference sequence). The CDR3 DNA reads as TGTGCCAGCAGTTTATACGGGCTAGCGGGAGGGACCGGGGAGCTGTTTTTT. Its translation: CASSLYGLAGGTGELFF.